These 6 T cell receptor beta chains share one sample of origin, sequenced in a study of blood T cells in healthy people across ages (dated by TCRdb to about 2015). Libraries were made using 5' RACE. Instrument used: Illumina HiSeq 2500. The second PCR ran for roughly 7 to 11 cycles and used a J-beta primer mix along with a sample-barcoded 5' primer. The raw public reads went through TCRdb reprocessing: fastp at Q25, MiXCR clone calling, in-frame beta chains kept. Each CDR3 protein appears once, grouped with its most common genes and DNA. Counted in this sample were 500,000 to 550,000 distinct CDR3 sequences; nearly 25% of them appeared once. The ten largest clones take up roughly 10% of the sample. These data also formed part of another study, on T cells of mothers and their children.

Source material: blood. The origin of the receptors is a boy under 18 in good health.

The chain recombines TRBV20-1 with TRBJ2-5; 10 bases line up with TRBD1. Germline V gene data show CDR1 as DFQATT and CDR2 as SNEGSKA (reference sequence). This CDR3 spans 13 amino acids. The junction had 6 bases not matched to a gene; V was cut back by 6 bases and J by 5 bases. CDR3 amino acids: CSARGTGVETQYF. In DNA, the CDR3 is TGCAGTGCACGCGGGACAGGGGTGGAGACCCAGTACTTC.

V is TRBV7-2 and J is TRBJ2-1; 7 nucleotides match TRBD1. The CDR3 is made up of 16 amino acids. V was clipped by 1 base and J by 2 bases; unmatched bases: 5. Germline lookup yields CDR1 SGHTA and CDR2 FQGNSA. In DNA, the CDR3 is TGTGCCAGCAGCTTAGAGGGGACAGATACCTACAATGAGCAGTTCTTC. Its protein product is CASSLEGTDTYNEQFF.

DNA for the CDR3: TGTGCCAGCAGCCTAGTGGTGGGGCTCCAAGAGACCCAGTACTTC. It is translated as CASSLVVGLQETQYF. The rearrangement joins TRBV7-8 to TRBJ2-5; a possible D gene is TRBD1 (5 bases). V was pared by 5 bases and J by 1 base, with 14 bases between. Germline CDR1 reads SGHVS; CDR2 reads FQNEAQ. The CDR3 runs to 15 residues.

This chain uses TRBV15 with TRBJ1-2; no definite D call. V lost 7 bases and J 8 bases, leaving 20 bases between the germline ends. The CDR3 is 14 residues long. Looked up from germline, CDR1 is LNHNV and CDR2 is YYDKDF (reference sequence). CDR3 loop: CATTGPNLIAGYTF. Here the CDR3 DNA reads TGTGCCACCACAGGTCCCAATCTAATAGCGGGCTACACCTTC.

The V gene is TRBV20-1, the J gene TRBJ2-1, with TRBD2 matching over 9 bases. The V and J ends lost 4 bases and 8 bases, in that order; junction bases with no gene match: 6. The CDR3 contains 13 residues. Germline V CDR1 and CDR2: DFQATT, SNEGSKA (reference sequence). CDR3 sequence reads: CSATAGGEDEQFF. The CDR3 nucleotides read TGCAGTGCTACAGCGGGGGGCGAGGATGAGCAGTTCTTC.

The chain recombines TRBV20-1 with TRBJ2-7; 10 bases are a match to TRBD2. The germline V gene encodes CDR1 DFQATT and CDR2 SNEGSKA (reference sequence). The CDR3 has 15 residues. The V gene end was trimmed by 6 bases and the J gene end by 3 bases; junction bases not matched to a gene: 11. CDR3 residues: CSADPERTSGYEQYF. CDR3 DNA sequence: TGCAGTGCCGATCCCGAAAGGACTAGCGGCTACGAGCAGTACTTC.